One and the same sample provided the 7 T cell receptor beta chains below, sequenced in a study of blood T cell repertoires in COVID-19. Clones were sequenced by immunoSEQ multiplex PCR, and TCRdb holds only the in-frame ones, with some missing. The data hold 150,000 to 200,000 clones, with 60% to 85% observed a single time. Sequenced input: peripheral blood. These receptors all come from a man aged 55 to 70 with acute or convalescent COVID-19.

V is TRBV6-6 and J is TRBJ2-3; 8 positions match TRBD2. V dropped 2 bases and J dropped 5; count of bases not matched to a gene: 9. This CDR3 contains 16 residues. CDR1 and CDR2 from the germline V gene are MNHNY and SVGAGI (reference sequence). CDR3: CASSYGSSGGVDTQYF. Written as DNA, the CDR3 is TGTGCCAGCAGTTACGGGTCTTCGGGGGGGGTAGATACGCAGTATTTT.

The rearrangement joins TRBV9 to TRBJ1-6; TRBD1 might be the D (6 bases). Trimming cost V 3 bases and J 5 bases, with 15 bases left between them. CDR3 size: 16 residues. Germline V gene sequence: CDR1 SGDLS, CDR2 YYNGEE. DNA of the CDR3: TGTGCCAGCAGCGACCGGAGTAGGGGGAATAATTCACCCCTCCACTTT. It codes for CASSDRSRGNNSPLHF.

This clone occurred once. V usage is TRBV2 and J usage is TRBJ2-7, with 12 bases fitting TRBD2. The germline gives CDR1 SNHLY, CDR2 FYNNEI. This CDR3 has 14 amino acids. Trimming cost V 8 bases and J 5 bases; bases outside gene matches: 7. CDR3 bases: TGTGCCAGCCTAGCTAGCGGGGGGGCCCACGAGCAGTACTTC. It specifies CASLASGGAHEQYF.

In the case of this clone: Germline and junction disagree at one end, which may indicate a read error. The rearrangement links TRBV7-3 to TRBJ1-1; maybe TRBD1 (6 bases). Per the germline V gene, CDR1 is SGHTA and CDR2 is FQGTGA. This CDR3 has 12 residues. DNA for the CDR3: TGTGCCAGCAGCCCCAACGGGGGGGCGATACTCTTT. Its protein product is CASSPNGGAILF.

A single count supports this clone. V usage is TRBV27 and J usage is TRBJ1-1, with D possibly being TRBD1 (5 bases). The V end was cut by 7 bases, the J end by 5 bases, with 17 bases between. This CDR3 contains 14 residues. Germline V lookup: CDR1 MNHEY, CDR2 SMNVEV (reference sequence). CDR3 in DNA: TGTGCCAGCAAATCCGGGGGGATCGGGACTGAAGCTTTCTTT. Its translation: CASKSGGIGTEAFF.

The V call is TRBV6-2 or TRBV6-3, the J call TRBJ2-2, with a weak D call TRBD2 (6 bases). Trimming took off 6 bases at V and 5 bases at J, with 16 bases between the two ends. CDR1 is MNHEY and CDR2 is SVGEGT in the germline V gene. The CDR3 is 15 residues long. Here the CDR3 reads CASSLGGSWTGELFF. In nucleotides, the CDR3 is TGTGCCAGCAGCCTTGGGGGGTCTTGGACCGGGGAGCTGTTTTTT.

The V gene is TRBV5-8, the J gene TRBJ1-2; 7 bases align to TRBD1. The CDR3 runs to 13 residues. The germline V gene encodes CDR1 SGHTS and CDR2 YDEGEE. Trimming removed 8 bases from V and 0 bases from J; junction bases left unmatched: 4. In DNA form, the CDR3 reads TGTGCCAGTTCAGGGGGGACTAACTATGGCTACACCTTC. Its translation: CASSGGTNYGYTF.